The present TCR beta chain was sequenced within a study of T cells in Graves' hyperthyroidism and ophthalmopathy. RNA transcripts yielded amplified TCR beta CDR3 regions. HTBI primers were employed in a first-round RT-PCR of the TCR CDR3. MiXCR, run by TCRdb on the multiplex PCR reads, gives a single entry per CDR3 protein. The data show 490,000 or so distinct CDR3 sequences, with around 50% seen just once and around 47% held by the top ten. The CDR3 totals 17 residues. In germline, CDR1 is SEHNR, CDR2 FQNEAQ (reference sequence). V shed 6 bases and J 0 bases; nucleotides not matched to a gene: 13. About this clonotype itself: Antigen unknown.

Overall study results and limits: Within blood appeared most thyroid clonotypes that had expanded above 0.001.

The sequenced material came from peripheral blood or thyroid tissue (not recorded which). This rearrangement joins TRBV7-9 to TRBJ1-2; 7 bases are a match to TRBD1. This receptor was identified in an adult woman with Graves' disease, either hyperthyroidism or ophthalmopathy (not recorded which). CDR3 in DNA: TGTGCCAGCAGTGACAGGGTGGCTATGGGAGCTAACTATGGCTACACCTTC. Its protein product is CASSDRVAMGANYGYTF.